The clone carrying this TCR beta chain was picked up a small number of times. Its matching antigen is unknown. The data were produced by immunoSEQ multiplex PCR, yet TCRdb's version contains in-frame clones alone and is incomplete. The table has around 5,500 clones, approximately 40% seen once. The treatment: randomized to nivolumab then ipilimumab (arm A) or the reverse (arm B). The sample belongs to a study of sequential checkpoint blockade in melanoma. This CDR3 spans 14 amino acids. V was pared by 4 bases and J by 0 bases, with 10 bases between. Findings of the study overall: T-cell fraction and clonality followed PD-L1 and CD8+ counts, not mutational load.

The chain couples TRBV23-1 to TRBJ2-7, with D unresolved. TRBV23-1 is assigned to the ORF class and has an uncertain function. Sequencing was performed on tumor tissue (inferred from file names), taken from a patient given nivolumab and ipilimumab in sequence. This clonotype originated in a human donor with melanoma. The CDR3 sequence: CASSREASSYEQYF. CDR3 sequence (DNA): TGCGCCAGCAGTCGTGAGGCATCCTCCTACGAGCAGTACTTC.